This T cell receptor (beta chain) was recovered during a study of Ad26.COV2.S vaccination and SARS-CoV-2 variants. The germline V gene has CDR1 SEHNR and CDR2 FQNEAQ (reference sequence). J gave up 7 bases and V 5 bases, and 8 bases lay outside the gene matches. The CDR3 covers 13 residues. Described treatment: around 19 received Ad26.COV2.S at low or high dose, single or two shots; about 5 received placebo; per-sample allocation not given. The samples were gathered on day 63 after the first injection of vaccine or placebo. TCRdb's copy holds only in-frame clones and misses some; the assay was immunoSEQ multiplex PCR. The sample shows a few hundred thousand clones, 75% to 95% of them seen only once.

This sequence was found in a person aged 18-60 years who received the Ad26.COV2.S COVID-19 vaccine or a placebo. The chain combines TRBV7-9 with TRBJ2-7; 7 bases agree with TRBD1. Sample: peripheral blood, taken in a trial of Ad26.COV2.S vaccine versus placebo. The DNA for the CDR3 is TGTGCCAGCAGCCCGACAGGGTTAGGAGAGCAGTACTTC. Translated, it gives CASSPTGLGEQYF.